A single sample is the source of the 11 T cell receptor beta chains below, sequenced in a study of Graves' ophthalmopathy and Graves' hyperthyroidism (dated by TCRdb to 2017 to 2018). TCRdb records Illumina HiSeq 2000 as the sequencer. For repertoire sequencing, TCR beta CDR3 regions were amplified from RNA transcripts. The first round was an RT-PCR using HTBI primers with the Qiagen OneStep RT-PCR kit, and this first round was followed by a second-round multiplex PCR, then size selection and purification. TCRdb took the public reads, trimmed them with fastp at Q25, ran MiXCR for clone calling and kept in-frame beta chains. Rows with one shared CDR3 protein collapse into an entry with the most common genes and DNA. A total of 300,000 to 350,000 distinct CDR3 sequences appear in this sample, roughly 15% of them only once. The top ten clones comprise around an eighth of the sample. Sequenced sample: peripheral blood. The receptors stem from an adult man with Graves' ophthalmopathy.

At least ten counts were recorded for this clonotype. CDR3 DNA sequence: TGTGCCAGCAGCCAATGGACAGGGTCGTTTGGCTACACCTTC. Its translation is CASSQWTGSFGYTF. The rearrangement uses TRBV14 and TRBJ1-2; 8 bases match TRBD1. V shed 2 bases, J shed 7 bases, and the junction held 6 bases outside the gene matches. The CDR3 totals 14 residues. The germline gives CDR1 SGHDN, CDR2 FVKESK.

This clonotype occurred many times. The chain carries TRBV19 and TRBJ1-1; 7 bases are shared with TRBD1. The CDR3 sequence is 14 residues long. The V gene's germline CDR1 is LNHDA and CDR2 SQIVND (reference sequence). The trim removed 1 base at V and 3 bases at J, leaving 2 bases unmatched. The CDR3 spells CASSIAGGDTEAFF. The CDR3 DNA reads TGTGCCAGTAGTATAGCAGGGGGAGACACTGAAGCTTTCTTT.

Ten or more counts support this clonotype. The chain employs TRBV20-1 and TRBJ2-1; TRBD1 aligns across 8 bases. In germline, CDR1 is DFQATT, CDR2 SNEGSKA (reference sequence). V lost 3 bases, J lost 5 bases, and 6 bases stayed unmatched. The CDR3 is made up of 14 amino acids. The chain's CDR3 is CSARRQGRNNEQFF. The CDR3 nucleotides are TGCAGTGCTAGGAGACAGGGGAGAAACAATGAGCAGTTCTTC.

The rearrangement links TRBV7-9 to TRBJ2-7; TRBD2 agrees at 7 bases. The CDR3 sequence is 15 residues long. Germline CDR1 and CDR2: SEHNR and FQNEAQ (reference sequence). Trimming removed 5 bases from V and 2 bases from J; junction bases left unmatched: 9. CDR3 DNA sequence: TGTGCCAGCAGCGGCGGTTTCGGACTAGCCTACGAGCAGTACTTC. Amino acid sequence: CASSGGFGLAYEQYF. Full variable domain (missing parts from reference TRBV7-9 and TRBJ2-7): DTGVSQNPRHKITKRGQNVTFRCDPISEHNRLYWYRQTLGQGPEFLTYFQNEAQLEKSRLLSDRFSAERPKGSFSTLEIQRTEQGDSAMYLCASSGGFGLAYEQYFGPGTRLTVT.

V and J are TRBV12-3 or TRBV12-4 and TRBJ2-5; no clear D. With 6 bases removed from V and 4 bases from J, the gap between germline ends came to 6 bases. There are 11 residues in the CDR3. CDR3 DNA: TGTGCCAGCAGAAAGACAGAGACCCAGTACTTC. This encodes CASRKTETQYF.

The table lists this clonotype with many counts. This chain connects TRBV25-1 to TRBJ1-2; 9 bases fit TRBD1. Per germline, CDR1 MGHDK and CDR2 SYGVNS. The CDR3 runs 12 residues. Trimming cost V 8 bases and J 9 bases; bases outside gene matches: 7. The CDR3: CASRGTGIRYTF. The DNA for the CDR3 is TGTGCCAGCCGGGGGACAGGGATCCGCTACACCTTC.

In this sample, this clonotype turned up many times. A much more abundant neighbour one base away suggests this may be a read error. The chain uses TRBV6-1 and TRBJ2-7; 8 bases map to TRBD1. The CDR3 has 13 residues. Germline V lookup: CDR1 MNHNS, CDR2 SASEGT. V trimming: 5 bases; J trimming: 2 bases; junction bases outside the gene matches: 2. CDR3 sequence: CASSRDRPYEQYF. The DNA of the CDR3 is TGTGCCAGCAGTAGGGACAGGCCCTACGAGCAGTACTTC.

The rearrangement links TRBV5-1 to TRBJ1-1, with TRBD1 identical over 12 bases. Germline V CDR1 and CDR2: SGHRS, YFSETQ. Losses at the gene ends were 5 bases for V and 7 bases for J; bases not matched to a gene: 3. This CDR3 comprises 13 residues. This CDR3 is CASRGQGAIEAFF. CDR3 DNA sequence: TGCGCCAGCAGGGGACAGGGGGCTATTGAAGCTTTCTTT.

This clonotype occurred many times. This chain links TRBV2 with TRBJ1-1; 7 bases match TRBD1. Germline V gene sequence: CDR1 SNHLY, CDR2 FYNNEI. The V gene end was trimmed by 7 bases and the J gene end by 0 bases; junction bases not matched to a gene: 2. This CDR3 has 13 residues. Here the CDR3 reads CASKGQLNTEAFF. The CDR3 coding sequence is TGTGCCAGCAAGGGACAGCTGAACACTGAAGCTTTCTTT.

This clonotype was picked up many times. The genes are TRBV30 and TRBJ2-5; either TRBD1 or TRBD2 may fit D (5 bases each). Germline V gives CDR1 GTSNPN, CDR2 SVGIG (reference sequence). CDR3 length equals 12 residues. Trimming pared 4 bases from V and 7 bases from J, leaving 13 bases between. CDR3 sequence: CAWTGGRVTQYF. The CDR3, as DNA: TGTGCCTGGACTGGGGGACGGGTGACCCAGTACTTC.

This clonotype was recorded many times. The V and J genes are TRBV19 and TRBJ2-2; 8 nucleotides match TRBD1. The CDR3 is 14 amino acids. V shed 8 bases and J 0 bases; nucleotides not matched to a gene: 2. The germline CDR1 and CDR2 sequences are LNHDA and SQIVND (reference sequence). This CDR3 is CASYRGANTGELFF. DNA for the CDR3: TGTGCCAGTTACAGGGGGGCGAACACCGGGGAGCTGTTTTTT.